The 5 T cell receptor beta chains below come from one sample, sequenced in a study of CD8 T cells in ankylosing spondylitis. Study-wide findings and caveats: What appeared characteristic of ankylosing spondylitis blood was a TCR beta motif of eight highly homologous variants.

MiXCR was run by TCRdb on the 5' RACE reads, yielding one entry per CDR3 protein. The sample holds around 450,000 distinct CDR3 sequences, 26% seen once. For these TCRs, the target antigens are not known. Sequencing was carried out using blood, either unsorted or a sorted T cell fraction (not recorded which). The receptors were sampled from a male donor with ankylosing spondylitis.

The chain joins TRBV20-1 to TRBJ2-3, with D possibly matching TRBD1 (5 bases). The CDR3 is made up of 14 amino acids. Germline V gives CDR1 DFQATT, CDR2 SNEGSKA (reference sequence). V was cut by 2 bases and J by 2 bases, with 11 bases left in between. CDR3 DNA sequence: TGCAGTGCTAGACCAGGGCGTTTCACAGATACGCAGTATTTT. Translated, it gives CSARPGRFTDTQYF.

This clonotype has a handful of counts. This rearrangement joins TRBV4-2 to TRBJ2-7; 8 nucleotides line up with TRBD2. There are 15 residues in the CDR3. The germline V gene has CDR1 LGHNA and CDR2 YNFKEQ. V lost 3 bases to trimming and J lost 3 bases; unmatched junction nucleotides: 7. This CDR3 is CASSQVELADYEQYF. CDR3 in DNA: TGTGCCAGCAGCCAGGTAGAACTAGCGGACTACGAGCAGTACTTC.

This sequence joins TRBV5-1 and TRBJ2-1; D remains unclear. The V gene's germline CDR1 is SGHRS and CDR2 YFSETQ. The CDR3 is 13 amino acids. V shed 3 bases and J shed 3 bases, with 7 bases lying between them. The CDR3 DNA sequence: TGCGCCAGCAGCTCCCCTGACTACAATGAGCAGTTCTTC. It encodes CASSSPDYNEQFF.

The table lists this clonotype with a count of one. The chain employs TRBV20-1 and TRBJ1-1, with D tentatively TRBD1 (6 bases). The CDR3 runs 13 residues. With 5 bases removed from V and 1 base from J, the gap between germline ends came to 11 bases. Germline V gene data show CDR1 as DFQATT and CDR2 as SNEGSKA (reference sequence). The CDR3 region is CSADDRWNTEAFF. CDR3 DNA sequence: TGCAGTGCTGATGACAGGTGGAACACTGAAGCTTTCTTT.

This clonotype showed up just a few times. The CDR3 DNA follows: TGTGCCAGCAGCCCCCAGGGCTACACTGAAGCTTTCTTT. Translation gives CASSPQGYTEAFF. The genes are TRBV9 and TRBJ1-1; D is possibly TRBD1 (5 bases). The germline V and J ends were trimmed by 4 bases and 3 bases, with 10 bases remaining between them. The CDR3 extends over 13 amino acids. The V gene's germline CDR1 is SGDLS and CDR2 YYNGEE.